The next 28 T cell receptor beta chains were all read from a single sample in a study of cytomegalovirus exposure and HLA in healthy donors. PCR employed 60 Vbeta and 13 Jbeta primers. Some clones are missing from TCRdb's copy, which holds only in-frame ones; the method was immunoSEQ multiplex PCR. This sample contains just over 80,000 clones. Sample: PBMCs. The receptors derive from a woman aged 30 to 39 in good health and CMV-seronegative.

This chain connects TRBV5-6 to TRBJ1-6; 9 nucleotides line up with TRBD1. Germline trimming cut 4 bases from V and 2 bases from J; bases unmatched to any gene: 4. CDR1 and CDR2 from the germline V gene are SGHDT and YYEEEE. The CDR3 spans 16 residues. CDR3 loop: CASSTGQGPYNSPLHF. The CDR3 nucleotides are TGTGCCAGCAGCACGGGACAGGGTCCCTATAATTCACCCCTCCACTTT.

The chain couples TRBV12-2 to TRBJ1-2; the table's D gene call, TRBD1, was not cross checked with the DNA. TRBV12-2 is reported as a pseudogene. The CDR3 sequence is 17 residues long. Here the CDR3 DNA reads TGTGCAAGTCGCTTACAAGACGGGACAGAGGAAGACTATGGCTACACCTTC. The encoded protein is CASRLQDGTEEDYGYTF.

The CDR3 is CAISGTSGGFNEQFF. The CDR3 bases are TGTGCCATCAGTGGTACTAGCGGGGGCTTCAATGAGCAGTTCTTC. The rearrangement joins TRBV10-3 to TRBJ2-1; 11 bases align to TRBD2. The CDR3 consists of 15 residues. CDR1 is ENHRY and CDR2 is SYGVKD in the germline V gene. V lost 4 bases and J lost 6; bases outside the gene matches: 5.

This chain connects TRBV13 to TRBJ2-3; 15 bases are a match to TRBD2. V dropped 5 bases and J dropped 3; count of bases not matched to a gene: 12. CDR1 is PRHDT and CDR2 is FYEKMQ in the germline V gene (reference sequence). This CDR3 spans 19 amino acids. The CDR3 is CASSRTSGGEWGETDTQYF. The DNA of the CDR3 is TGTGCCAGCAGCCGGACTAGCGGGGGGGAGTGGGGTGAGACAGATACGCAGTATTTT.

The V and J genes are TRBV19 and TRBJ1-3, with 9 bases that match TRBD1. CDR3 length: 15 amino acids. V was pared by 7 bases and J by 0 bases, with 4 bases of the junction left unmatched. CDR1 is LNHDA, CDR2 SQIVND, per germline (reference sequence). As DNA, the CDR3 is TGTGCCAGTAAGGACAGGGGCTACTCTGGAAACACCATATATTTT. Its protein product is CASKDRGYSGNTIYF.

The CDR3 DNA sequence: TGTGCCAGTAGCCGATTAGCGGGAGGACTGTCCTACGAGCAGTACTTC. It is translated as CASSRLAGGLSYEQYF. This chain uses TRBV19 with TRBJ2-7; 10 nucleotides line up with TRBD2. Germline assignment: CDR1 LNHDA and CDR2 SQIVND (reference sequence). The V and J ends lost 6 bases and 1 base, in that order; junction bases with no gene match: 9. The CDR3 extends over 16 amino acids.

For this clone: Additional DNA sequences in this sample encode the identical CDR3. The rearrangement joins TRBV18 to TRBJ2-3; a weak D match, TRBD1 (6 bases). The CDR3 runs 17 residues. V shed 3 bases and J shed 1 base, with 17 bases lying between them. Germline CDR1 KGHSH, CDR2 LQKENI. The CDR3, as DNA: TGTGCCAGCTCACCCGGGCTAGGGGGAAGTGGCACAGATACGCAGTATTTT. Its translation is CASSPGLGGSGTDTQYF.

The V gene is TRBV27, the J gene TRBJ2-7, with a tentative D call TRBD1 (6 bases). Germline CDR1 MNHEY, CDR2 SMNVEV (reference sequence). The CDR3 is 14 amino acids. Trimming left V 5 bases short and J 3 bases short, with 14 bases between. The CDR3 DNA reads TGTGCCAGCAGTGCACAGGGAGAGTACTACGAGCAGTACTTC. Translated, it gives CASSAQGEYYEQYF.

The rearrangement uses TRBV6-1 and TRBJ1-3; 8 bases agree with TRBD1. V was pared by 4 bases and J by 4 bases, with 6 bases of the junction left unmatched. Germline CDR1 reads MNHNS; CDR2 reads SASEGT. CDR3 length: 15 amino acids. The CDR3 region has the DNA TGTGCCAGCAGTGTGGACAGGGCGCAAGGAAACACCATATATTTT. This translates into CASSVDRAQGNTIYF.

This rearrangement joins TRBV6-1 to TRBJ2-2; 10 nucleotides line up with TRBD2. J lost 1 base, V lost 0 bases, and 8 bases had no gene match. From germline, CDR1 is MNHNS and CDR2 SASEGT. This CDR3 comprises 19 residues. CDR3 region: CASSEAGGLARKNTGELFF. CDR3 DNA: TGTGCCAGCAGTGAAGCGGGGGGACTAGCGAGGAAGAACACCGGGGAGCTGTTTTTT.

The rearrangement joins TRBV29-1 to TRBJ2-1; 11 bases fit TRBD2. The CDR3 is made up of 17 amino acids. Trimming at V came to 1 base and at J to 0 bases, leaving 5 bases not matched to a gene. Germline loops: CDR1 SQVTM, CDR2 ANQGSEA. The CDR3: CSVEGLAGTSSYNEQFF. In nucleotides, the CDR3 is TGCAGCGTTGAAGGACTAGCGGGAACCAGCTCCTACAATGAGCAGTTCTTC.

The CDR3 DNA sequence: TGTGCCAGCAGCTCGGGGAGGGGGGAGTATGGCTACACCTTC. Translating it yields CASSSGRGEYGYTF. The J gene is TRBJ1-2, the V gene TRBV9; a weak D match, TRBD1 (6 bases). The CDR3 spans 14 residues. Germline loops: CDR1 SGDLS, CDR2 YYNGEE. Trimming removed 4 bases from V and 5 bases from J, with 15 bases in between.

The chain employs TRBV7-9 and TRBJ2-5, with D maybe TRBD2 (6 bases). Germline CDR1 and CDR2: SEHNR and FQNEAQ (reference sequence). Trimming stripped 1 base from V and 5 bases from J, with 14 bases between. The CDR3 spans 15 residues. CDR3 protein: CASSLVGGGGETQYF. In DNA, the CDR3 is TGTGCCAGCAGCTTAGTCGGGGGAGGCGGGGAGACCCAGTACTTC.

This sequence joins TRBV2 and TRBJ2-5; 7 bases line up with TRBD2. CDR3 length: 15 residues. CDR1 is SNHLY and CDR2 is FYNNEI in the germline V gene. J lost 5 bases, V lost 6 bases, and 12 bases had no gene match. The CDR3 loop is CASSSPSGVRETQYF. Here the CDR3 DNA reads TGTGCCAGCAGCTCTCCTAGCGGAGTCAGGGAGACCCAGTACTTC.

The chain employs TRBV29-1 and TRBJ1-2; D remains unclear. The germline CDR1 and CDR2 sequences are SQVTM and ANQGSEA. This CDR3 is built from 12 residues. Trimming took 3 bases from V and 7 from J, leaving 12 bases between them. In DNA, the CDR3 is TGCAGCGTTGAGTCCTGGGCCGGTGGCTACACCTTC. This gives the protein CSVESWAGGYTF.

The gene calls are TRBV19 and TRBJ1-2; TRBD1 matches at 7 bases. The CDR3 spans 12 residues. The germline gives CDR1 LNHDA, CDR2 SQIVND (reference sequence). V dropped 4 bases and J dropped 8; count of bases not matched to a gene: 4. The CDR3 here is CASSRQGNGYTF. The DNA for the CDR3 is TGTGCCAGTAGTAGACAGGGTAACGGCTACACCTTC. The full variable domain, rest sourced from reference TRBV19 and TRBJ1-2, is DGGITQSPKYLFRKEGQNVTLSCEQNLNHDAMYWYRQDPGQGLRLIYYSQIVNDFQKGDIAEGYSVSREKKESFPLTVTSAQKNPTAFYLCASSRQGNGYTFGSGTRLTVV.

Remarks on this clone: One end of the junction is discordant with germline, which a read error may explain. The chain couples TRBV5-1 to TRBJ1-1, with 8 positions matching TRBD1. CDR1 is SGHRS, CDR2 YFSETQ, per germline. This CDR3 comprises 15 residues. CDR3 nucleotide sequence: TGCGCCAGCAGTTTGGAGGGCAGGGGGCTCACTGAAGCTTTCTTT. Translated, it gives CASSLEGRGLTEAFF.

This sequence joins TRBV4-1 and TRBJ2-7, with TRBD2 identical over 9 bases. This CDR3 region has 16 residues. Unmatched junction bases numbered 11, after V lost 1 base and J lost 7 bases. Germline loops: CDR1 MGHRA, CDR2 YSYEKL. The CDR3 DNA sequence: TGCGCCAGCAGCCAAGTGGGATTAGCGGGAGTGGGTGAGCAGTACTTC. This gives the protein CASSQVGLAGVGEQYF.

The chain carries TRBV18 and TRBJ1-1; 8 bases align to TRBD1. The CDR3 contains 15 residues. Germline V gene sequence: CDR1 KGHSH, CDR2 LQKENI. With V trimmed by 2 bases and J by 0 bases, 2 bases remained unmatched. This CDR3 reads CASSPGDRMNTEAFF. CDR3 in DNA: TGTGCCAGCTCACCAGGGGACAGGATGAACACTGAAGCTTTCTTT.

CDR3 loop: CASSVGERGGQHEQFF. The CDR3 DNA follows: TGTGCCAGCAGCGTAGGGGAGCGGGGGGGGCAGCATGAGCAGTTCTTC. The gene calls are TRBV9 and TRBJ2-1; TRBD2 aligns across 10 bases. The CDR3 has 16 residues. V shed 0 bases and J 8 bases; nucleotides not matched to a gene: 8. Germline V gives CDR1 SGDLS, CDR2 YYNGEE.

The genes are TRBV13 and TRBJ1-1; unclear D gene. The V end was cut by 3 bases, the J end by 2 bases, with 13 bases between. CDR1 PRHDT and CDR2 FYEKMQ come from the germline V gene (reference sequence). This CDR3 has 15 residues. The CDR3 region is CASSFATQINTEAFF. The CDR3 bases are TGTGCCAGCAGCTTTGCCACACAGATAAACACTGAAGCTTTCTTT.

J is TRBJ2-3 and V is TRBV30; 16 positions match TRBD2. This CDR3 spans 17 amino acids. J lost 2 bases, V lost 5 bases, and 7 bases had no gene match. The germline V gene has CDR1 GTSNPN and CDR2 SVGIG (reference sequence). CDR3 residues: CAWGTGLAGGNTDTQYF. DNA of the CDR3: TGTGCCTGGGGGACGGGACTAGCGGGGGGGAACACAGATACGCAGTATTTT.

The chain uses TRBV13 and TRBJ1-4, with 9 positions matching TRBD1. Germline loops: CDR1 PRHDT, CDR2 FYEKMQ (reference sequence). With V trimmed by 5 bases and J by 8 bases, 9 bases remained unmatched. The CDR3 loop spans 15 amino acids. The CDR3 sequence is CASSLNRGHREKLFF. The CDR3 coding sequence is TGTGCCAGCAGCCTAAACAGGGGGCACCGGGAAAAACTGTTTTTT.

The chain is built from TRBV4-1 and TRBJ2-1; tentative D call: TRBD1 (5 bases). The V end was cut by 4 bases, the J end by 8 bases, with 15 bases between. The CDR3 contains 14 residues. CDR1 MGHRA and CDR2 YSYEKL come from the germline V gene. This chain's CDR3 is CASSPADNLHEQFF. Written as DNA, the CDR3 is TGCGCCAGCAGCCCCGCGGACAATCTCCATGAGCAGTTCTTC.

The V and J genes are TRBV6-5 and TRBJ1-2; 8 bases line up with TRBD1. There are 16 residues in the CDR3. In germline, CDR1 is MNHEY, CDR2 SVGAGI. V was pared by 2 bases and J by 4 bases, with 9 bases of the junction left unmatched. The CDR3 region is CASSYPKSTGGYGYTF. DNA for the CDR3: TGTGCCAGCAGTTACCCTAAGAGCACAGGGGGCTATGGCTACACCTTC.

The chain combines TRBV30 with TRBJ2-5, with TRBD1 matching 11 bases. CDR1 and CDR2 (germline): GTSNPN, SVGIG (reference sequence). The CDR3 is 16 amino acids. The J segment lost 5 bases and the V segment lost 0 bases, leaving 8 bases of the junction unmatched. CDR3 residues: CAWSVPWDRGLETQYF. The DNA of the CDR3 is TGTGCCTGGAGTGTACCGTGGGACAGGGGGTTGGAGACCCAGTACTTC.

V is TRBV30 and J is TRBJ2-1, with D possibly TRBD1 on 6 matching bases. The CDR3 consists of 13 residues. Germline-derived CDR1 and CDR2 are GTSNPN and SVGIG (reference sequence). Trimming stripped 0 bases from V and 7 bases from J, with 10 bases between. This CDR3 is CAWSVSTGNEQFF. The CDR3 bases are TGTGCCTGGAGTGTAAGCACAGGGAATGAGCAGTTCTTC.

The chain employs TRBV30 and TRBJ2-1; 8 positions agree with TRBD2. The junction had 5 bases not matched to a gene; V was cut back by 4 bases and J by 3 bases. The length of the CDR3 is 14 residues. The germline gives CDR1 GTSNPN, CDR2 SVGIG (reference sequence). Here the CDR3 DNA reads TGTGCCTGGAAACTAGCGGAATACTACAATGAGCAGTTCTTC. It yields the protein CAWKLAEYYNEQFF.